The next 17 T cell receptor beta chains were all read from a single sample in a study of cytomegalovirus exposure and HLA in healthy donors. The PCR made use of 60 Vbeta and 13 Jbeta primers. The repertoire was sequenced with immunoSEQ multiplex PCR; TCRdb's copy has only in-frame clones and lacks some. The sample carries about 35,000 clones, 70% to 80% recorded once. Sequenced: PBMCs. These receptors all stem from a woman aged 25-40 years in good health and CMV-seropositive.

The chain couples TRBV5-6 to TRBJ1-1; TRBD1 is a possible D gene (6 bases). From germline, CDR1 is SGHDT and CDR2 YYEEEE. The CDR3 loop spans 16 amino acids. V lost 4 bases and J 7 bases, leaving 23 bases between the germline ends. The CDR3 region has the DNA TGTGCCAGCAGCCCGGGGGGGCCCGGGCTACCTAGTGAAGCTTTCTTT. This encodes CASSPGGPGLPSEAFF.

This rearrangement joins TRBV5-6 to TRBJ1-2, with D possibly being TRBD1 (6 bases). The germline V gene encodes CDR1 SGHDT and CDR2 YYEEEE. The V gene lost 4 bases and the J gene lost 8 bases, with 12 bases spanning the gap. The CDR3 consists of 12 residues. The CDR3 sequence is CASSLNRDGYTF. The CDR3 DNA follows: TGTGCCAGCAGCCTCAACAGGGACGGCTACACCTTC.

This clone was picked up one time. The CDR3 spells CASSPRAANSPLHF. CDR3 sequence (DNA): TGTGCCAGCTCACCCAGGGCCGCCAATTCACCCCTCCACTTT. The chain carries TRBV18 and TRBJ1-6; a possible D gene is TRBD1 (5 bases). The germline V gene has CDR1 KGHSH and CDR2 LQKENI. Trimming left V 3 bases short and J 7 bases short, with 10 bases between. This CDR3 comprises 14 residues.

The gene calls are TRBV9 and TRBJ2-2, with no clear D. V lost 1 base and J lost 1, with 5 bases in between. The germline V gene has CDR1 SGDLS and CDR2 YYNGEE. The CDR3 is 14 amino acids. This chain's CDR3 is CASSVSGNTGELFF. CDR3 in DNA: TGTGCCAGCAGCGTATCGGGGAACACCGGGGAGCTGTTTTTT.

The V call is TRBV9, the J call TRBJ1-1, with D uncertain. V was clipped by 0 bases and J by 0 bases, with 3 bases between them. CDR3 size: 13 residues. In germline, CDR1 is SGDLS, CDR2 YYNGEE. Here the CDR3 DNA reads TGTGCCAGCAGCGTAGATATGAACACTGAAGCTTTCTTT. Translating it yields CASSVDMNTEAFF.

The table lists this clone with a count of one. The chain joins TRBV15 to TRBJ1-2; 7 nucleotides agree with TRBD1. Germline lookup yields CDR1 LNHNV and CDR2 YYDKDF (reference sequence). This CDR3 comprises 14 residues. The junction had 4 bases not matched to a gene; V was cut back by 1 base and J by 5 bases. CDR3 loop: CATSRGGTAYGYTF. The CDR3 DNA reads TGTGCCACCAGCAGAGGAGGGACAGCTTATGGCTACACCTTC.

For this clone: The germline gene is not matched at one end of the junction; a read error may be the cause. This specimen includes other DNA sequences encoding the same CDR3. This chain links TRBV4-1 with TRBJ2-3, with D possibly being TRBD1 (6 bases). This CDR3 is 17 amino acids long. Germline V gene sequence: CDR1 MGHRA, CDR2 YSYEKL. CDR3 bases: TGCGCCAGCAGCCATCGTATCGAGGGGGAAAGCACAGATACGCAGTATTTC. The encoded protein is CASSHRIEGESTDTQYF.

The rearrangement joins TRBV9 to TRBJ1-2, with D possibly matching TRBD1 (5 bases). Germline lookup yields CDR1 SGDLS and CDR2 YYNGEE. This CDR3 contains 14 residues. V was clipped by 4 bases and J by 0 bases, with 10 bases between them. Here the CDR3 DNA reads TGTGCCAGCAGCTTACAGGTTACTAACTATGGCTACACCTTC. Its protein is CASSLQVTNYGYTF. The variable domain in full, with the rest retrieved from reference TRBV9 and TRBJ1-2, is DSGVTQTPKHLITATGQRVTLRCSPRSGDLSVYWYQQSLDQGLQFLIQYYNGEERAKGNILERFSAQQFPDLHSELNLSSLELGDSALYFCASSLQVTNYGYTFGSGTRLTVV.

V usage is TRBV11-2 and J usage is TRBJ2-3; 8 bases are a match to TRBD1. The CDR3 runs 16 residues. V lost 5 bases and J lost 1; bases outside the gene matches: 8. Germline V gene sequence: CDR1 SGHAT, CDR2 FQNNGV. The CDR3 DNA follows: TGTGCCAGCAGCCCCGAAGGGGGACAGGGCACAGATACGCAGTATTTT. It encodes CASSPEGGQGTDTQYF. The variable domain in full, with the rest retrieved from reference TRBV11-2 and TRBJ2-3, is EAGVAQSPRYKIIEKRQSVAFWCNPISGHATLYWYQQILGQGPKLLIQFQNNGVVDDSQLPKDRFSAERLKGVDSTLKIQPAKLEDSAVYLCASSPEGGQGTDTQYFGPGTRLTVL.

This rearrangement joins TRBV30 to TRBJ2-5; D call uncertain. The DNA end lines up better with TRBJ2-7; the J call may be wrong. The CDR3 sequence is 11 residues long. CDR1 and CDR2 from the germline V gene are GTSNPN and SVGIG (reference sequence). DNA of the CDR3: TGTGCCTGGAGTGGTAGCTACGAGCAGTACTTC. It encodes CAWSGSYEQYF.

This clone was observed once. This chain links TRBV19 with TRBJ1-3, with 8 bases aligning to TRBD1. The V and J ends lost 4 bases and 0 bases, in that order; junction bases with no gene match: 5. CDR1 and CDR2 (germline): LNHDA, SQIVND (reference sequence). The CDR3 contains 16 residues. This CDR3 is CASSRDRSASGNTIYF. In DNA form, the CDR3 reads TGTGCCAGTAGTAGGGACAGGTCCGCCTCTGGAAACACCATATATTTT.

The CDR3 nucleotides are TGTGCCAGCGGGACTCCCTACAATGAGCAGTTCTTC. The encoded protein is CASGTPYNEQFF. This rearrangement joins TRBV28 to TRBJ2-1, with D tentatively TRBD2 (6 bases). V lost 8 bases and J 2 bases, leaving 7 bases between the germline ends. This CDR3 is built from 12 residues. The germline gives CDR1 MDHEN, CDR2 SYDVKM.

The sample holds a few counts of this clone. Written as DNA, the CDR3 is TGCGCCAGCAGCCAAGATATTTCCCACGGCAGGGTGGATGGCTACACCTTC. This sequence encodes CASSQDISHGRVDGYTF. The chain uses TRBV4-1 and TRBJ1-2; tentatively, D is TRBD1 (5 bases). Germline CDR1 MGHRA, CDR2 YSYEKL. CDR3 size: 17 residues. V gave up 0 bases and J gave up 6 bases, with 20 bases separating them.

CDR3 coding DNA: TGTGCCAGCAGCTGGAACCGGGACAGGGCTGCCAAAAACATTCAGTACTTC. Translated: CASSWNRDRAAKNIQYF. The chain employs TRBV27 and TRBJ2-4; 9 bases agree with TRBD1. The CDR3 runs 17 residues. Germline trimming cut 6 bases from V and 1 base from J; bases unmatched to any gene: 10. Germline V gene sequence: CDR1 MNHEY, CDR2 SMNVEV (reference sequence).

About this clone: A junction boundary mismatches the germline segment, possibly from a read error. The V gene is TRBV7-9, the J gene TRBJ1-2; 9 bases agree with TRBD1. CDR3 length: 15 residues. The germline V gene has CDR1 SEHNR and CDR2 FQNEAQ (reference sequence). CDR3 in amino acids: CASSNEDRGRSGYPF. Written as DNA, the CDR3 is TGTGCCAGCAGCAACGAGGACAGGGGAAGATCGGGCTACCCCTTC. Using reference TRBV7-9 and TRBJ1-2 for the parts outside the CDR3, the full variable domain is DTGVSQNPRHKITKRGQNVTFRCDPISEHNRLYWYRQTLGQGPEFLTYFQNEAQLEKSRLLSDRFSAERPKGSFSTLEIQRTEQGDSAMYLCASSNEDRGRSGYPFGSGTRLTVV.

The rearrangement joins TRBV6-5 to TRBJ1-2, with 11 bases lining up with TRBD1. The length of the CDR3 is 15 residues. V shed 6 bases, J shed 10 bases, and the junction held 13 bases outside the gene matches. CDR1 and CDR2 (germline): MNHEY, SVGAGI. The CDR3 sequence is CASSARWTGGFVYTF. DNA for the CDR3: TGTGCCAGCAGCGCCCGGTGGACAGGGGGCTTCGTCTACACCTTC.

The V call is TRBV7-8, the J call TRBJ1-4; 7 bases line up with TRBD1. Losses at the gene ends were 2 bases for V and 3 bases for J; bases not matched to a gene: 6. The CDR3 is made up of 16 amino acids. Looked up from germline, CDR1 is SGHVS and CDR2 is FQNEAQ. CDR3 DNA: TGTGCCAGCAGCTTAAAGAGACAGGGCTCTAATGAAAAACTGTTTTTT. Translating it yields CASSLKRQGSNEKLFF.